Each of the 25 T cell receptor beta chains below was sequenced from the same sample in a study of blood T cell repertoires in COVID-19. TCRdb's table, derived via immunoSEQ multiplex PCR, lists solely in-frame clones and lacks some. The sample carries fewer than 250,000 clones, about 80% recorded once. Sequenced input: PBMCs or T cells enriched from blood (not recorded which). These receptors all stem from a woman in her 40s who had been exposed to COVID-19.

The rearrangement joins TRBV30 to TRBJ2-2, with D perhaps matching TRBD2 (5 bases). V was clipped by 0 bases and J by 5 bases, with 19 bases between them. The CDR3 contains 17 residues. Germline lookup yields CDR1 GTSNPN and CDR2 SVGIG (reference sequence). Written as DNA, the CDR3 is TGTGCCTGGAGTGTCCGGAGTGGACTCAGGACTACCGGGGAGCTGTTTTTT. Residues: CAWSVRSGLRTTGELFF.

The rearrangement joins TRBV2 to TRBJ1-4; the match to TRBD1 covers 9 bases. The length of the CDR3 is 16 residues. V was pared by 6 bases and J by 5 bases, with 10 bases of the junction left unmatched. Germline V gives CDR1 SNHLY, CDR2 FYNNEI. The CDR3 sequence: CASRETTGGGNEKLFF. CDR3 coding DNA: TGTGCCAGCAGGGAAACGACAGGGGGTGGGAATGAAAAACTGTTTTTT.

This chain connects TRBV10-3 to TRBJ2-7, with 7 bases matching TRBD1. Germline V CDR1 and CDR2: ENHRY, SYGVKD. V gave up 5 bases and J gave up 0 bases; unmatched junction bases: 4. The CDR3 is 14 amino acids. The CDR3 region has the DNA TGTGCCATCAGTTCCGGGACAGCCTCCTACGAGCAGTACTTC. Translated, it gives CAISSGTASYEQYF.

The chain employs TRBV5-1 and TRBJ2-7; D may be TRBD1 (5 bases). Per germline, CDR1 SGHRS and CDR2 YFSETQ. Trimming removed 1 base at V and 4 bases at J, with 15 bases between. The CDR3 has 15 amino acids. CDR3 in DNA: TGCGCCAGCAGCTTGAGGTTAGGGGTAACGTACGAGCAGTACTTC. This gives the protein CASSLRLGVTYEQYF.

The chain carries TRBV30 and TRBJ1-5; D unresolved. V lost 1 base and J 6 bases, leaving 10 bases between the germline ends. CDR1 is GTSNPN and CDR2 is SVGIG in the germline V gene (reference sequence). The CDR3 runs to 13 residues. The CDR3 protein is CAWSETGGQPQHF. The DNA for the CDR3 is TGTGCCTGGAGTGAGACCGGCGGTCAGCCCCAGCATTTT.

The chain employs TRBV27 and TRBJ2-5, with TRBD2 as a possible D gene (6 bases). The CDR3 has 14 residues. V was clipped by 4 bases and J by 13 bases, with 22 bases between them. CDR1 MNHEY and CDR2 SMNVEV come from the germline V gene (reference sequence). The CDR3 region is CASSSGGADLTSYF. The CDR3 DNA sequence: TGTGCCAGCAGTTCCGGGGGAGCGGATCTAACTTCGTACTTC.

The rearrangement uses TRBV28 and TRBJ2-7; 10 positions match TRBD2. The CDR3 has 15 amino acids. The V gene end was trimmed by 4 bases and the J gene end by 3 bases; junction bases not matched to a gene: 6. Per germline, CDR1 MDHEN and CDR2 SYDVKM. The CDR3 is CASSSGSGGNYEQYF. The CDR3, as DNA: TGTGCCAGCAGTTCCGGTAGCGGGGGGAACTACGAGCAGTACTTC.

J is TRBJ1-2 and V is TRBV2; D not resolved. CDR3 length: 12 residues. Trimming left V 3 bases short and J 7 bases short, with 9 bases between. CDR1 is SNHLY and CDR2 is FYNNEI in the germline V gene. The CDR3, as DNA: TGTGCCAGCAGTGAGCGTGGGCTTGGCTACACCTTC. This codes for CASSERGLGYTF.

This clone was observed at least ten times. The chain links TRBV19 to TRBJ2-5; D is perhaps TRBD1 (6 bases). V lost 1 base, J lost 2 bases, and 17 bases lay in between. CDR3 size: 17 residues. Germline CDR1 reads LNHDA; CDR2 reads SQIVND (reference sequence). CDR3 region: CASSIVWATGAQETQYF. The DNA of the CDR3 is TGTGCCAGTAGTATAGTATGGGCGACAGGCGCGCAAGAGACCCAGTACTTC.

The rearrangement uses TRBV28 and TRBJ1-1; 7 bases agree with TRBD1. This CDR3 has 13 residues. Germline V gives CDR1 MDHEN, CDR2 SYDVKM. V dropped 10 bases and J dropped 1; count of bases not matched to a gene: 6. In DNA form, the CDR3 reads TGTGCCACCGAGGGACAGCCGAACACTGAAGCTTTCTTT. Its translation: CATEGQPNTEAFF.

The chain employs TRBV7-9 and TRBJ1-1; the D is unclear. The germline V gene encodes CDR1 SEHNR and CDR2 FQNEAQ (reference sequence). This CDR3 region has 12 residues. V was shortened by 5 bases and J by 1 base, with 5 bases between the two germline ends. The CDR3 loop reads CASSPRNTEAFF. CDR3 in DNA: TGTGCCAGCAGCCCCCGGAACACTGAAGCTTTCTTT.

The genes are TRBV7-6 and TRBJ2-5; 9 positions agree with TRBD1. The J segment lost 7 bases and the V segment lost 0 bases, leaving 6 bases of the junction unmatched. The CDR3 is 15 residues long. Germline V gene data show CDR1 as SGHVS and CDR2 as FNYEAQ. The CDR3 reads CASSLAGTGIGTQYF. CDR3 in DNA: TGTGCCAGCAGCTTAGCTGGGACAGGGATTGGGACCCAGTACTTC.

This rearrangement joins TRBV5-1 to TRBJ2-5; maybe TRBD2 (5 bases). Trimming took 7 bases from V and 1 from J, leaving 14 bases between them. CDR1 is SGHRS, CDR2 YFSETQ, per germline. The length of the CDR3 is 14 residues. The CDR3: CASRALGLQETQYF. Written as DNA, the CDR3 is TGCGCCAGCCGAGCCCTCGGACTCCAAGAGACCCAGTACTTC.

This chain joins TRBV27 and TRBJ1-2, with TRBD1 matching over 7 bases. After removal of 5 bases from V and 4 bases from J, the junction contained 4 bases not matched to a gene. The CDR3 spans 13 residues. CDR1 and CDR2 (germline): MNHEY, SMNVEV (reference sequence). CDR3 region: CASSLGQLYGYTF. The CDR3 DNA reads as TGTGCCAGCAGTCTGGGACAGCTCTATGGCTACACCTTC.

The CDR3 sequence: CASNTGSSSYEQYF. CDR3 in DNA: TGTGCCAGCAATACAGGGTCGAGCTCCTACGAGCAGTACTTC. The gene calls are TRBV5-5 and TRBJ2-7; weak D call: TRBD1 (6 bases). The ends were cut back, 6 bases at V and 0 bases at J, with 13 bases in the middle. In germline, CDR1 is SGHKS, CDR2 YYEKEE (reference sequence). The CDR3 sequence is 14 residues long. Variable domain in full (rest from reference TRBV5-5 and TRBJ2-7): DAGVTQSPTHLIKTRGQQVTLRCSPISGHKSVSWYQQVLGQGPQFIFQYYEKEERGRGNFPDRFSARQFPNYSSELNVNALLLGDSALYLCASNTGSSSYEQYFGPGTRLTVT.

The rearrangement links TRBV19 to TRBJ1-1, with 10 bases that match TRBD1. The CDR3 runs 18 residues. Germline CDR1 reads LNHDA; CDR2 reads SQIVND (reference sequence). With 3 bases clipped from V and 7 bases from J, the junction kept 17 bases outside the gene matches. The CDR3: CASSILNWAGQGTIEAFF. CDR3 nucleotide sequence: TGTGCCAGTAGTATCCTAAACTGGGCGGGACAGGGGACGATTGAAGCTTTCTTT.

The V gene is TRBV30, the J gene TRBJ2-5, with 7 bases fitting TRBD1. The CDR3 is made up of 12 amino acids. Germline-derived CDR1 and CDR2 are GTSNPN and SVGIG (reference sequence). The ends lost 4 bases at V and 4 bases at J; junction bases unmatched: 3. This CDR3 reads CAWTGGTETQYF. The CDR3 DNA sequence: TGTGCCTGGACAGGGGGTACAGAGACCCAGTACTTC.

The table lists this clone with many counts. The chain has TRBV5-8 and TRBJ1-5; TRBD1 matches at 7 bases. The CDR3 loop spans 15 amino acids. CDR1 and CDR2 (germline): SGHTS, YDEGEE. Unmatched junction bases numbered 7, after V lost 4 bases and J lost 3 bases. CDR3 coding DNA: TGTGCCAGCAGCCCGGGACAGCAGTTCAATCAGCCCCAGCATTTT. It yields the protein CASSPGQQFNQPQHF.

This clone turned up a few times. This chain connects TRBV2 to TRBJ1-1; 8 bases fit TRBD1. V dropped 5 bases and J dropped 4; count of bases not matched to a gene: 6. Per the germline V gene, CDR1 is SNHLY and CDR2 is FYNNEI. This CDR3 region has 14 residues. CDR3: CASSTGQGLTEAFF. The CDR3 region has the DNA TGTGCCAGCAGTACCGGACAGGGCCTCACTGAAGCTTTCTTT. The full variable domain, with the rest looked up from reference TRBV2 and TRBJ1-1, is EPEVTQTPSHQVTQMGQEVILRCVPISNHLYFYWYRQILGQKVEFLVSFYNNEISEKSEIFDDQFSVERPDGSNFTLKIRSTKLEDSAMYFCASSTGQGLTEAFFGQGTRLTVV.

The genes are TRBV5-8 and TRBJ2-5, with TRBD2 matching over 7 bases. The CDR3 spans 14 residues. J gave up 5 bases and V 4 bases, and 8 bases lay outside the gene matches. In germline, CDR1 is SGHTS, CDR2 YDEGEE. The CDR3 sequence is CASSPGLRTETQYF. CDR3 DNA sequence: TGTGCCAGCAGCCCGGGACTACGTACGGAGACCCAGTACTTC.

This rearrangement joins TRBV7-9 to TRBJ1-4; TRBD1 aligns across 7 bases. Germline V CDR1 and CDR2: SEHNR, FQNEAQ (reference sequence). J lost 7 bases, V lost 3 bases, and 8 bases had no gene match. The CDR3 extends over 15 amino acids. This CDR3 reads CASSFGDRDGEKLFF. CDR3 nucleotide sequence: TGTGCCAGCAGCTTCGGAGACAGGGATGGTGAAAAACTGTTTTTT.

The V call is TRBV5-4, the J call TRBJ1-6; D remains ambiguous. V lost 4 bases and J lost 0, with 8 bases in between. The CDR3 sequence is 15 residues long. The germline V gene has CDR1 SGHNT and CDR2 YYREEE (reference sequence). CDR3 DNA: TGTGCCAGCAGCGACGGGAGCTCCTATAATTCACCCCTCCACTTT. Its protein product is CASSDGSSYNSPLHF.

The chain has TRBV7-2 and TRBJ2-7, with 8 bases matching TRBD2. Germline CDR1 and CDR2: SGHTA and FQGNSA. The CDR3 is made up of 15 amino acids. With 3 bases clipped from V and 2 bases from J, the junction kept 6 bases outside the gene matches. The CDR3 reads CASSFAGGPAYEQYF. The CDR3 DNA sequence: TGTGCCAGCAGCTTCGCGGGGGGCCCCGCCTACGAGCAGTACTTC.

The V call is TRBV9, the J call TRBJ1-1, with a weak D call TRBD1 (5 bases). The CDR3 loop spans 14 amino acids. Germline V gene data show CDR1 as SGDLS and CDR2 as YYNGEE. V lost 0 bases and J 2 bases, leaving 8 bases between the germline ends. The CDR3 nucleotides are TGTGCCAGCAGCGTAGTTACAGGAAACACTGAAGCTTTCTTT. It specifies CASSVVTGNTEAFF. The full variable domain, in which reference TRBV9 and TRBJ1-1 provide the parts outside the CDR3, is DSGVTQTPKHLITATGQRVTLRCSPRSGDLSVYWYQQSLDQGLQFLIQYYNGEERAKGNILERFSAQQFPDLHSELNLSSLELGDSALYFCASSVVTGNTEAFFGQGTRLTVV.

CDR3 bases: TGTGCCAGCTCACCATCTTCCGGGGAGCTGTTTTTT. Amino acid sequence: CASSPSSGELFF. The V and J genes are TRBV18 and TRBJ2-2; D remains ambiguous. Germline CDR1 KGHSH, CDR2 LQKENI. Trimming left V 2 bases short and J 6 bases short, with 4 bases between. This CDR3 is built from 12 residues.